This T cell receptor beta chain was captured in a study of shared clonotypes between healthy human individuals. Across the whole study: The donor group consisted of a couple of women and a few men, aged 18 to 49. There were three CD4 naive, three CD4 memory, two CD8 naive and one CD8 memory plates per donor. Regarding the study as a whole: Of the naive CD4 clonotypes, roughly 5.2% were shared across a handful of donors. Memory subsets generally showed smaller estimated richness than naive subsets did.

Sequenced by immunoSEQ multiplex PCR; TCRdb stores in-frame clones only, minus some. The sample contains around 690,000 clones, around 91% of which appear only once. With regard to this clone: Antigen: not known.

Sample: memory CD8+ T cells from PBMCs. Indicated subset: CD45RO+ cells pooled with CCR7-negative TemRA cells. The TCR comes from a man aged 18 to 29 in good health. Some clones in this sample may be carry-over from other donors' samples.

CDR3 amino acids: CASSSAGQGPYEQYF. CDR3 bases: TGCGCCAGCAGCTCCGCGGGGCAGGGTCCCTACGAGCAGTACTTC. The V call is TRBV5-1, the J call TRBJ2-7, with a tentative D call TRBD2 (6 bases). Germline V gives CDR1 SGHRS, CDR2 YFSETQ. Trimming cost V 3 bases and J 2 bases, with 15 bases left between them. The CDR3 has 15 residues.